A selection of T cell receptor beta chains follows, all from one sample in a study of cytomegalovirus exposure and HLA in healthy donors. Using immunoSEQ multiplex PCR, the repertoire was profiled, and TCRdb retains in-frame clones only, with some absent. The sample comprises fewer than 200,000 clones, roughly 84% of which are singletons, and approximately 1.5% rests with the top ten. The source material was PBMCs. Receptors originate from a male donor in good health and CMV-seronegative. CDR3s include the opening cysteine and the closing phenylalanine or tryptophan. The D gene is left open where the match is weak. Rows may omit the clone size; those that give it use once, few, many or a size class.

J: TRBJ2-7; V: TRBV7-2; D: TRBD1; size: -; DNA: TGTGCCAGCAGCTTAGTATTCTGGGACAGCCGTTACGAGCAGTACTTC; CDR3: CASSLVFWDSRYEQYF
J: TRBJ1-4; V: TRBV11-1; D: -; size: few; DNA: TGTGCCAGCAGCTTAAACGGAAGTCCCCTCGGGAATGAAAAACTGTTTTTT; CDR3: CASSLNGSPLGNEKLFF
J: TRBJ2-3; V: TRBV18; D: -; size: -; DNA: TGTGCCAGCTCACCAGTCTTTGTCAGAAATACCCCCACAGATACGCAGTATTTT; CDR3: CASSPVFVRNTPTDTQYF
J: TRBJ2-1; V: TRBV10-3; D: -; size: -; DNA: TGTGCCATCATGGGGGGGCCCAACAATGAGCAGTTCTTC; CDR3: CAIMGGPNNEQFF
J: TRBJ2-3; V: TRBV15; D: TRBD1; size: -; DNA: TGTGCCACCAGAAGGACAGGGAGCACAGATACGCAGTATTTT; CDR3: CATRRTGSTDTQYF
J: TRBJ1-2; V: TRBV9; D: TRBD1; size: few; DNA: TGTGCCAGCAGTGAACCGGGACAGGGAGGCCTGGGCTACACCTTC; CDR3: CASSEPGQGGLGYTF
J: TRBJ1-5; V: TRBV7-8; D: TRBD1; size: -; DNA: TGTGCCAGCAGTCAGAGGACAGGGTATAGCAATCAGCCCCAGCATTTT; CDR3: CASSQRTGYSNQPQHF
J: TRBJ2-2; V: TRBV6-4; D: -; size: -; DNA: TGTGCCAGCAGTGACTCGATCCCCCCGGGGGTTCCCGTTGGCACCGGGGAGCTGTTTTTT; CDR3: CASSDSIPPGVPVGTGELFF
J: TRBJ1-6; V: TRBV2; D: TRBD1; size: once; DNA: TGTGCCAGCAGTGAAAGACAGGGGGTTAATTCACCCCTCCACTTT; CDR3: CASSERQGVNSPLHF
J: TRBJ1-6; V: TRBV15; D: -; size: -; DNA: TGTGCCACCAGCAGAGACGGGGGGAATAATTCACCCCTCCACTTT; CDR3: CATSRDGGNNSPLHF
J: TRBJ1-4; V: TRBV2; D: -; size: -; DNA: TGTGCCAGCAGTGTCACAGGGTTCACTGAAAAACTGTTTTTT; CDR3: CASSVTGFTEKLFF
J: TRBJ2-7; V: TRBV4-2; D: TRBD2; size: -; DNA: TGTGCCAGCAGCCACGATAGCGGGGGTAGTAACGAGCAGTACTTC; CDR3: CASSHDSGGSNEQYF
J: TRBJ2-1; V: TRBV11-3; D: -; size: -; DNA: TGTGCCAGCAGCTTAGTGTCGACTAAAGTCAACAATGAGCAGTTCTTC; CDR3: CASSLVSTKVNNEQFF
J: TRBJ2-1; V: TRBV27; D: -; size: -; DNA: TGTGCCAGCAGTTTTGCGTTCAGCGGAGATTACAATGAGCAGTTCTTC; CDR3: CASSFAFSGDYNEQFF
J: TRBJ1-2; V: TRBV13; D: -; size: -; DNA: TGTGCCAGCAGCTTCACGACAACCTTCTATGGCTACACCTTC; CDR3: CASSFTTTFYGYTF
J: TRBJ2-5; V: TRBV6-5; D: TRBD1; size: -; DNA: TGTGCCAGCAGTGAGGACAGGGGAGAGACCCAGTACTTC; CDR3: CASSEDRGETQYF